The 29 T cell receptor beta chains below were found in one sample sequenced in a study of T cells in Graves' hyperthyroidism and ophthalmopathy. Researchers took RNA transcripts and amplified the TCR beta CDR3 regions from them. First-round RT-PCR targeting the TCR CDR3 was performed with the HTBI primer set. From the multiplex PCR reads, TCRdb called clonotypes with MiXCR, one entry per CDR3 protein. The sample has some 800,000 distinct CDR3 sequences; over 35% are singletons. What was sequenced was blood. Source of these receptors: a man between 18 and 35 years old with Graves' hyperthyroidism.

This clonotype was counted a few times. V gene TRBV4-3 combines with J gene TRBJ1-6; D ambiguous. Trimming cost V 4 bases and J 9 bases, with 10 bases left between them. Germline lookup yields CDR1 LGHNA and CDR2 YSLEER. This CDR3 has 13 amino acids. The DNA for the CDR3 is TGCGCCAGCAGCCTAGTAATCGGTTCACCCCTCCACTTT. Its translation: CASSLVIGSPLHF.

This clonotype was seen repeatedly, ten times or more. V gene TRBV9 combines with J gene TRBJ2-5; 7 bases line up with TRBD1. CDR1 and CDR2 from the germline V gene are SGDLS and YYNGEE. Unmatched junction bases numbered 6, after V lost 3 bases and J lost 4 bases. The length of the CDR3 is 14 residues. CDR3 nucleotides: TGTGCCAGCAGCGACGCCGGGACAGCAGAGACCCAGTACTTC. It specifies CASSDAGTAETQYF.

This clonotype occurred many times. This chain connects TRBV29-1 to TRBJ2-7; D not resolved. Trimming shortened V by 2 bases and J by 1 base, and 12 bases separated the two germline ends. The CDR3 sequence is 14 residues long. The germline V gene encodes CDR1 SQVTM and CDR2 ANQGSEA. CDR3 nucleotide sequence: TGCAGCGTTGAAACCGGCGGCAGGTCCTACGAGCAGTACTTC. Translating it yields CSVETGGRSYEQYF.

This clonotype was detected a few times. The rearrangement uses TRBV7-8 and TRBJ2-2; perhaps TRBD1 as D (5 bases). With 5 bases removed from V and 6 bases from J, the gap between germline ends came to 16 bases. CDR3 size: 15 residues. Per germline, CDR1 SGHVS and CDR2 FQNEAQ. DNA for the CDR3: TGTGCCAGCAGCGCCGGACATGTCTCCCCCGGGGAGCTGTTTTTT. Protein: CASSAGHVSPGELFF.

The J gene is TRBJ1-5, the V gene TRBV7-2; D not certain. With 8 bases removed from V and 7 bases from J, the gap between germline ends came to 12 bases. Per the germline V gene, CDR1 is SGHTA and CDR2 is FQGNSA. The CDR3 length is 12 residues. CDR3: CASQLGRQPQHF. DNA of the CDR3: TGTGCCAGCCAATTAGGGAGACAGCCCCAGCATTTT.

There are many counts of this clonotype. The DNA for the CDR3 is TGTGCCAGCAGCTTCCGCGACTACTCCTACGAGCAGTACTTC. Encoded protein: CASSFRDYSYEQYF. The gene calls are TRBV7-8 and TRBJ2-7; TRBD2 might be the D (5 bases). Germline V lookup: CDR1 SGHVS, CDR2 FQNEAQ. V lost 3 bases and J lost 0, with 9 bases in between. The CDR3 runs to 14 residues. Using reference TRBV7-8 and TRBJ2-7 for the parts outside the CDR3, the full variable domain is GAGVSQSPRYKVAKRGQDVALRCDPISGHVSLFWYQQALGQGPEFLTYFQNEAQLDKSGLPSDRFFAERPEGSVSTLKIQRTQQEDSAVYLCASSFRDYSYEQYFGPGTRLTVT.

The chain recombines TRBV7-6 with TRBJ1-4; D remains ambiguous. V lost 2 bases and J lost 0, with 13 bases in between. The CDR3 loop spans 17 amino acids. Germline CDR1 SGHVS, CDR2 FNYEAQ. This CDR3 reads CASSLHSYGATNEKLFF. Here the CDR3 DNA reads TGTGCCAGCAGCTTACACAGCTACGGTGCAACTAATGAAAAACTGTTTTTT.

The chain combines TRBV29-1 with TRBJ2-5, with D uncertain. This CDR3 has 11 amino acids. Trimming took off 6 bases at V and 5 bases at J, with 10 bases between the two ends. CDR1 SQVTM and CDR2 ANQGSEA come from the germline V gene. In DNA, the CDR3 is TGCAGCGTCAAGGGTGAGGAGACCCAGTACTTC. Encoded protein: CSVKGEETQYF.

The rearrangement links TRBV25-1 to TRBJ1-6; 7 positions match TRBD1. V trimming: 6 bases; J trimming: 7 bases; junction bases outside the gene matches: 12. In germline, CDR1 is MGHDK, CDR2 SYGVNS. CDR3 length: 16 amino acids. The CDR3 nucleotides read TGTGCCAGCAGCCTGACAGGGAGTGTCGCAAATTCACCCCTCCACTTT. Its translation: CASSLTGSVANSPLHF.

This clonotype was observed at least ten times. This chain joins TRBV25-1 and TRBJ2-5, with D uncertain. This CDR3 has 17 residues. Trimming shortened V by 4 bases and J by 0 bases, and 18 bases separated the two germline ends. The germline V gene has CDR1 MGHDK and CDR2 SYGVNS. The CDR3 sequence is CASSGSPEQPYQETQYF. The CDR3 DNA reads as TGTGCCAGCAGTGGAAGTCCGGAACAGCCGTACCAAGAGACCCAGTACTTC.

To note about this clonotype: The DNA is omitted, as the CDR3 cannot be located on it reliably, and the CDR3 follows TCRdb's listing. V and J are TRBV20-1 and TRBJ1-5. With termini counted, the CDR3 has 13 amino acids. Looked up from germline, CDR1 is DFQATT and CDR2 is SNEGSKA (reference sequence). CDR3 region: CSAFGRGSLVGHF.

V usage is TRBV7-2 and J usage is TRBJ2-7, with D tentatively TRBD1 (5 bases). Between the trimmed V and J ends, which lost 3 bases and 3 bases, there was a span of 18 bases. Germline V CDR1 and CDR2: SGHTA, FQGNSA. There are 16 residues in the CDR3. CDR3 sequence reads: CASSLGIIQANYEQYF. CDR3 DNA sequence: TGTGCCAGCAGCTTGGGGATAATACAGGCCAACTACGAGCAGTACTTC. The full variable domain, its missing parts supplied by reference TRBV7-2 and TRBJ2-7, is GAGVSQSPSNKVTEKGKDVELRCDPISGHTALYWYRQSLGQGLEFLIYFQGNSAPDKSGLPSDRFSAERTGGSVSTLTIQRTQQEDSAVYLCASSLGIIQANYEQYFGPGTRLTVT.

V and J are TRBV5-4 and TRBJ1-6; TRBD1 matches 7 bases. The CDR3 totals 14 residues. Germline trimming cut 4 bases from V and 6 bases from J; bases unmatched to any gene: 4. Germline CDR1 and CDR2: SGHNT and YYREEE (reference sequence). The chain's CDR3 is CASSTGQRNSPLHF. The CDR3 nucleotides are TGTGCCAGCAGCACGGGACAGCGTAATTCACCCCTCCACTTT.

The chain has TRBV6-5 and TRBJ1-6; the D is unclear. CDR1 is MNHEY, CDR2 SVGAGI, per germline. The CDR3 is 17 residues long. Trimming cost V 0 bases and J 2 bases, with 11 bases left between them. CDR3 sequence (DNA): TGTGCCAGCAGTTACTCGGCCGCAGCTACCTATAATTCACCCCTCCACTTT. It is translated as CASSYSAAATYNSPLHF.

This clonotype was detected a few times. The chain has TRBV28 and TRBJ2-5, with no clear D. Trimming took 3 bases from V and 7 from J, leaving 12 bases between them. The length of the CDR3 is 13 residues. CDR1 is MDHEN and CDR2 is SYDVKM in the germline V gene. The CDR3 protein is CASSFGLDVTQYF. As DNA, the CDR3 is TGTGCCAGCAGTTTTGGTCTAGATGTGACCCAGTACTTC.

Concerning this clonotype itself: A single base separates this from a much larger clone, so it may be a read error. This chain joins TRBV7-8 and TRBJ2-7, with TRBD2 as a possible D gene (6 bases). Trimming pared 7 bases from V and 2 bases from J, leaving 9 bases between. The CDR3 is made up of 12 amino acids. In germline, CDR1 is SGHVS, CDR2 FQNEAQ. This chain's CDR3 is CASTGETYEQYF. The CDR3 bases are TGTGCCAGCACGGGGGAAACCTACGAGCAGTACTTC.

The gene calls are TRBV7-2 and TRBJ1-1; D might be TRBD1 (5 bases). Trimming shortened V by 6 bases and J by 5 bases, and 22 bases separated the two germline ends. Germline V CDR1 and CDR2: SGHTA, FQGNSA. CDR3 length: 16 amino acids. The CDR3 nucleotides are TGTGCCAGCAGTTACAGGTCCGGGAATGCCCCTACTGAAGCTTTCTTT. It yields the protein CASSYRSGNAPTEAFF. The whole variable domain, filled in from reference TRBV7-2 and TRBJ1-1, reads GAGVSQSPSNKVTEKGKDVELRCDPISGHTALYWYRQSLGQGLEFLIYFQGNSAPDKSGLPSDRFSAERTGGSVSTLTIQRTQQEDSAVYLCASSYRSGNAPTEAFFGQGTRLTVV.

This clonotype was detected only a few times. The genes are TRBV7-9 and TRBJ2-2, with D hard to call. Germline V gives CDR1 SEHNR, CDR2 FQNEAQ (reference sequence). This CDR3 is 13 amino acids long. Deletions cut 4 bases from V and 7 bases from J, with 10 bases between. The CDR3 is CASSSPPVGELFF. The CDR3 coding sequence is TGTGCCAGCAGCTCACCCCCCGTCGGGGAGCTGTTTTTT.

This clonotype was recorded a few times. The V gene is TRBV12-3 or TRBV12-4, the J gene TRBJ1-1; D is possibly TRBD1 (6 bases). This CDR3 is 14 amino acids long. The V end was cut by 7 bases, the J end by 1 base, with 13 bases between. The CDR3, as DNA: TGTGCCAGCACCCAGGGGAGTCGGAACACTGAAGCTTTCTTT. Protein sequence: CASTQGSRNTEAFF.

The table lists this clonotype with many counts. The junction departs from the called germline gene at one end, perhaps through a read error. The J gene is TRBJ2-5, the V gene TRBV7-2; D possibly corresponds to TRBD1 (5 bases). The length of the CDR3 is 14 residues. The germline V gene encodes CDR1 SGHTA and CDR2 FQGNSA. The CDR3 loop reads CASSLARVRETQYF. The CDR3 DNA follows: TGTGCCAGCAGTTTAGCCAGGGTCAGAGAGACCCAGTACTTC.

This clonotype was detected only a few times. This chain joins TRBV9 and TRBJ2-7; possible D gene TRBD2, 6 bases. V lost 0 bases to trimming and J lost 3 bases, with 13 bases between them. Germline CDR1 reads SGDLS; CDR2 reads YYNGEE. The CDR3 sequence is 15 residues long. CDR3 residues: CASSVGTGVNYEQYF. The CDR3 DNA reads as TGTGCCAGCAGCGTAGGGACGGGGGTCAACTACGAGCAGTACTTC. The full variable domain, completed using reference TRBV9 and TRBJ2-7, is DSGVTQTPKHLITATGQRVTLRCSPRSGDLSVYWYQQSLDQGLQFLIQYYNGEERAKGNILERFSAQQFPDLHSELNLSSLELGDSALYFCASSVGTGVNYEQYFGPGTRLTVT.

The CDR3 is CSARGQGPSNQPQHF. CDR3 DNA sequence: TGCAGTGCTAGGGGACAGGGGCCTAGCAATCAGCCCCAGCATTTT. The V and J genes are TRBV20-1 and TRBJ1-5; 10 bases are a match to TRBD1. Unmatched junction bases numbered 2, after V lost 3 bases and J lost 0 bases. The CDR3 runs 15 residues. Germline V CDR1 and CDR2: DFQATT, SNEGSKA (reference sequence).

Only one count was recorded for this clonotype. At one boundary the junction diverges from the germline segment, which might be a read error. V and J are TRBV9 and TRBJ1-1; D is possibly TRBD1 (5 bases). Germline CDR1 and CDR2: SGDLS and YYNGEE. The CDR3 extends over 14 amino acids. The CDR3, as DNA: TGTGCCAGCAGCACCCAGGGCGGGGGGTTTGAAGCCTTCTTT. Protein product: CASSTQGGGFEAFF.

The rearrangement joins TRBV4-3 to TRBJ1-6; maybe TRBD1 (6 bases). This CDR3 has 17 amino acids. V lost 0 bases, J lost 6 bases, and 15 bases lay in between. Germline CDR1 reads LGHNA; CDR2 reads YSLEER. The CDR3 DNA reads as TGCGCCAGCAGCCAAGAGGGGACACAGGGTATTAATTCACCCCTCCACTTT. Translated: CASSQEGTQGINSPLHF.

This chain joins TRBV9 and TRBJ2-7; unclear D gene. Trimming left V 4 bases short and J 1 base short, with 15 bases between. Germline CDR1 and CDR2: SGDLS and YYNGEE. The CDR3 is 15 residues long. The CDR3 sequence: CASSPRWNFSYEQYF. The CDR3 DNA reads TGTGCCAGCAGCCCCCGGTGGAATTTTTCCTACGAGCAGTACTTC.

This clonotype was detected only a few times. CDR3 in amino acids: CASSLVADMNTEAFF. The DNA of the CDR3 is TGCGCCAGCAGCTTGGTTGCGGATATGAACACTGAAGCTTTCTTT. The J gene is TRBJ1-1, the V gene TRBV5-1; D is undetermined. The CDR3 has 15 amino acids. CDR1 SGHRS and CDR2 YFSETQ come from the germline V gene. The V end was cut by 0 bases, the J end by 0 bases, with 9 bases between.

This sequence joins TRBV9 and TRBJ1-4, with D possibly TRBD1 on 5 matching bases. The CDR3 covers 16 residues. CDR1 is SGDLS, CDR2 YYNGEE, per germline. The germline V and J ends were trimmed by 0 bases and 2 bases, with 11 bases remaining between them. The CDR3 region has the DNA TGTGCCAGCAGCGTAGATGGGGGAGGCACTAATGAAAAACTGTTTTTT. It translates to CASSVDGGGTNEKLFF.

The gene calls are TRBV7-2 and TRBJ1-1; weak D call: TRBD1 (6 bases). Trimming removed 4 bases at V and 5 bases at J, with 14 bases between. This CDR3 has 14 amino acids. Germline V lookup: CDR1 SGHTA, CDR2 FQGNSA. Here the CDR3 reads CASSSATGGTEAFF. The CDR3 DNA follows: TGTGCCAGCAGCTCCGCGACAGGAGGAACTGAAGCTTTCTTT.

The chain uses TRBV6-1 and TRBJ2-7, with a tentative D call TRBD1 (6 bases). Trimming left V 6 bases short and J 4 bases short, with 16 bases between. Germline V gives CDR1 MNHNS, CDR2 SASEGT. This CDR3 has 14 residues. The CDR3 region is CASRGGQSSYEQYF. In DNA, the CDR3 is TGTGCCAGCAGGGGTGGACAGTCCAGTTACGAGCAGTACTTC.